This T cell receptor beta chain was documented in a study of control samples from healthy donors and cancer patients. Measured with immunoSEQ multiplex PCR; TCRdb has only the in-frame clones, and not every one. The table shows tens of thousands of clones, with over 85% occurring only once. Input material: PBMCs. The origin of this receptor is a woman aged 60-75 years with head and neck cancer.

The chain's CDR3 is CASSPIAGRGGNEQFF. The CDR3 region has the DNA TGTGCCAGCTCTCCGATAGCGGGACGAGGGGGAAATGAGCAGTTCTTC. The chain is built from TRBV18 and TRBJ2-1, with TRBD2 matching 8 bases. The V gene's germline CDR1 is KGHSH and CDR2 LQKENI. The CDR3 totals 16 residues. With 6 bases clipped from V and 7 bases from J, the junction kept 14 bases outside the gene matches.